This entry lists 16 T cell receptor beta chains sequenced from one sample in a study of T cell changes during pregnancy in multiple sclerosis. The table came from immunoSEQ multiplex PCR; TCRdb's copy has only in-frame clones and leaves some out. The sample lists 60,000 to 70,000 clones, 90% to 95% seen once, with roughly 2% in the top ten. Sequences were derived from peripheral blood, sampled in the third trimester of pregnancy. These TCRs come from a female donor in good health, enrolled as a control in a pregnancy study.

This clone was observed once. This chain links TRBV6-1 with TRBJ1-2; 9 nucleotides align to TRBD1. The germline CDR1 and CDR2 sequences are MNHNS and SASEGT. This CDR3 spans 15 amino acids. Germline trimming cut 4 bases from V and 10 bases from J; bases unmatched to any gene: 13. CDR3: CASSATPPGQGDYTF. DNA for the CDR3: TGTGCCAGCAGTGCTACCCCACCGGGACAGGGAGACTACACCTTC.

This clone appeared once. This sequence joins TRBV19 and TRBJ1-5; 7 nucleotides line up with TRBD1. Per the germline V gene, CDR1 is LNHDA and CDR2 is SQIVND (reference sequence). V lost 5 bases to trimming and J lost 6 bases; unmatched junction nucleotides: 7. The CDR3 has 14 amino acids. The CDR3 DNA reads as TGTGCCAGTAGTTACGGGACAGACAGTCAGCCCCAGCATTTT. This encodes CASSYGTDSQPQHF.

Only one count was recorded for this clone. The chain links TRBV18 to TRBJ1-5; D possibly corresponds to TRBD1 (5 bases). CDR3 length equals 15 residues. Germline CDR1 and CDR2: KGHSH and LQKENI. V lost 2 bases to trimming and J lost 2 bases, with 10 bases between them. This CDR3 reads CASSPGAGGNQPQHF. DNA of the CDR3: TGTGCCAGCTCACCAGGGGCAGGCGGCAATCAGCCCCAGCATTTT.

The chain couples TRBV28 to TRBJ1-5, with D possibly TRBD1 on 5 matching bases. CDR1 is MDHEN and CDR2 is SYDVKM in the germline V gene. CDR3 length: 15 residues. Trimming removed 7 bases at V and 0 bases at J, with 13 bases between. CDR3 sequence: CASNAPTVSNQPQHF. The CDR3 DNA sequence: TGTGCCAGCAACGCGCCGACAGTTAGCAATCAGCCCCAGCATTTT.

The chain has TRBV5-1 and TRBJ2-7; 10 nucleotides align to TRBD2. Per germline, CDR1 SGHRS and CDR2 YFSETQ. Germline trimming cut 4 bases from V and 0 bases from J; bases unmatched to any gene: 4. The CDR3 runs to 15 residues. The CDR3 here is CASSPSSGSSYEQYF. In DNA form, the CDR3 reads TGCGCCAGCAGCCCGTCTAGCGGGAGCTCCTACGAGCAGTACTTC.

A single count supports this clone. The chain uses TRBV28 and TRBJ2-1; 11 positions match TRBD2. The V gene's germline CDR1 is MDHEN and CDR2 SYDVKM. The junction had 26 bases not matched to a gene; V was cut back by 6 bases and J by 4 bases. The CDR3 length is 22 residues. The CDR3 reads CASSTFSLDSGRAPWLYNEQFF. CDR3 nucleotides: TGTGCCAGCAGCACTTTTTCTTTGGATAGCGGGAGGGCCCCCTGGTTATACAATGAGCAGTTCTTC.

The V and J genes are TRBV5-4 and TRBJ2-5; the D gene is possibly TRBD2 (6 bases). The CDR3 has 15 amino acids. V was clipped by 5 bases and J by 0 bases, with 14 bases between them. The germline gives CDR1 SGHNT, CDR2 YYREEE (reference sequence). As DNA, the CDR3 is TGTGCCAGCAGGTTCGACCGGGACTACCAAGAGACCCAGTACTTC. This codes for CASRFDRDYQETQYF.

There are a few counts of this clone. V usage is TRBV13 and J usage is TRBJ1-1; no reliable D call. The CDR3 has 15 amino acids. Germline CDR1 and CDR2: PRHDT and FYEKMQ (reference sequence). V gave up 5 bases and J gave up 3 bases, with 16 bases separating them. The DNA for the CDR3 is TGTGCCAGCAGCCCCCGGACGGCGAGGGACACTGAAGCTTTCTTT. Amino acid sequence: CASSPRTARDTEAFF.

The CDR3, as DNA: TGTGCCACCAGCAGAGATGGGCAGCGGGGAAGCTCCTACGAGCAGTACTTC. Amino acids: CATSRDGQRGSSYEQYF. The chain links TRBV15 to TRBJ2-7, with TRBD2 matching over 7 bases. The CDR3 consists of 17 residues. Germline CDR1 LNHNV, CDR2 YYDKDF (reference sequence). The ends lost 0 bases at V and 0 bases at J; junction bases unmatched: 8. The full variable domain, in which reference TRBV15 and TRBJ2-7 provide the parts outside the CDR3, is DAMVIQNPRYQVTQFGKPVTLSCSQTLNHNVMYWYQQKSSQAPKLLFHYYDKDFNNEADTPDNFQSRRPNTSFCFLDIRSPGLGDTAMYLCATSRDGQRGSSYEQYFGPGTRLTVT.

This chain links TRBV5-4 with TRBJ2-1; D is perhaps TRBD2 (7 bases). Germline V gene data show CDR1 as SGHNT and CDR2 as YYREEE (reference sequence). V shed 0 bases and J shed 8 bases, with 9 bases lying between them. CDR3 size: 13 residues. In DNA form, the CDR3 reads TGTGCCAGCAGCTTGGAGGGGGGGGATGAGCAGTTCTTC. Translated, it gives CASSLEGGDEQFF.

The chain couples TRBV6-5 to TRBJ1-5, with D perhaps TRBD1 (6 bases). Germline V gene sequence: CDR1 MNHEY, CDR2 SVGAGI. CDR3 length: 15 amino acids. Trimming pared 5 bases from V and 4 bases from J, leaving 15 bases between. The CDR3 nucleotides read TGTGCCAGCAGTCTTCGGGGGGCGCGGAATCAGCCCCAGCATTTT. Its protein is CASSLRGARNQPQHF.

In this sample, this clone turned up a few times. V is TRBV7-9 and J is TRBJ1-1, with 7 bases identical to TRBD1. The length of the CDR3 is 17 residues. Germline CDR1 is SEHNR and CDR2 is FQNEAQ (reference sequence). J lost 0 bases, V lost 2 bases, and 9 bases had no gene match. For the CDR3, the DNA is TGTGCCAGCAGCTTAAGGGGCAGGGGGTACCTGAACACTGAAGCTTTCTTT. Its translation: CASSLRGRGYLNTEAFF.

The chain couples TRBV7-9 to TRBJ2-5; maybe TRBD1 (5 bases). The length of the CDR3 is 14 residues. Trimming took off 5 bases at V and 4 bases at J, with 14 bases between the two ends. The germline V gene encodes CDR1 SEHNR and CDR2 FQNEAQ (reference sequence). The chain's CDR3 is CASSLAQGSETQYF. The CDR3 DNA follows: TGTGCCAGCAGCCTGGCGCAGGGTTCAGAGACCCAGTACTTC.

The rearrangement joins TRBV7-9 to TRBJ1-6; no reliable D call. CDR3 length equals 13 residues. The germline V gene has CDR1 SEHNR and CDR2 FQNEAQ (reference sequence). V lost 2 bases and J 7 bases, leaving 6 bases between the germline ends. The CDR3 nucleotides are TGTGCCAGCAGCTTATCACAGAATTCACCCCTCCACTTT. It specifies CASSLSQNSPLHF.

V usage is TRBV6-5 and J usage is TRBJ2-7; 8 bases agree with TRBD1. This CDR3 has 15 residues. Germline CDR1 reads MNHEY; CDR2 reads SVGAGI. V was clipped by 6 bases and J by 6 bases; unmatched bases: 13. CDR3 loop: CASSVQLGQVGEQYF. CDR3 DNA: TGTGCCAGCAGCGTACAACTGGGACAGGTCGGCGAGCAGTACTTC.

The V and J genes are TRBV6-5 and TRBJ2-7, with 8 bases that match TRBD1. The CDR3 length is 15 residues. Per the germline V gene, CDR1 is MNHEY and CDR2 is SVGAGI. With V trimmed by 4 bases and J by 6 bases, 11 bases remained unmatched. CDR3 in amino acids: CASSFGQGPLAEQYF. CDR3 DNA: TGTGCCAGCAGTTTCGGACAGGGACCCCTAGCCGAGCAGTACTTC.